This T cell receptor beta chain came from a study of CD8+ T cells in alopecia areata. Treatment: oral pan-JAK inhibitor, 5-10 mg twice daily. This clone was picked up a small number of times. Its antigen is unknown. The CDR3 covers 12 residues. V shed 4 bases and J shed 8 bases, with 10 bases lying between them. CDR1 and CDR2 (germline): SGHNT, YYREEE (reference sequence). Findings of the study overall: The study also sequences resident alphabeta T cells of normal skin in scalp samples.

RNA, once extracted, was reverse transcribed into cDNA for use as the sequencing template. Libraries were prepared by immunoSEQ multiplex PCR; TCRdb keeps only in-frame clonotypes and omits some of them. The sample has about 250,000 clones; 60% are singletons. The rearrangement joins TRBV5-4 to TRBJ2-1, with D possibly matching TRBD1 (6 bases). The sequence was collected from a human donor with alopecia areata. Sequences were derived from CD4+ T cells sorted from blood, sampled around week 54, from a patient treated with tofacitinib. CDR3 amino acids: CASSPTGHEQFF. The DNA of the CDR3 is TGTGCCAGCAGCCCTACAGGGCATGAGCAGTTCTTC.